This paragraph reports one TCR beta chain. What it binds is unknown. Assay used: immunoSEQ multiplex PCR; TCRdb lists only in-frame clones, some missing. The top ten clones hold 3.3% of a sample with around 110,000 clones, around 92% of them seen once. This entry belongs to a study of CD4+ T cells in melanoma. Whole-study findings and limits: A reported correlation linked neoantigen-specific CD4+ T cells to CD8+, macrophage and B cell function. In melanoma, neoantigen-specific CD4+ T cells reportedly differed in differentiation state.

The CDR3 has 16 residues. V was cut by 1 base and J by 0 bases, with 10 bases left in between. In germline, CDR1 is SEHNR, CDR2 FQNEAQ (reference sequence). The chain has TRBV7-9 and TRBJ2-4; TRBD1 might be the D (5 bases). This sequence originates from a human donor with melanoma. Sequenced material: peripheral blood. The CDR3 here is CASSLGQSIAKNIQYF. The CDR3 DNA reads TGTGCCAGCAGCTTAGGACAGTCTATAGCCAAAAACATTCAGTACTTC.